Sequencing of this T cell receptor (beta chain) was carried out in a study of regulatory T cells in long-lasting Graves disease. Overall study context: Antithyroid drugs had been taken under 3 months by newly diagnosed Graves' patients.

Stated time point: newly diagnosed GD, antithyroid drugs for less than 3 months. With RNA extracted from PBMCs as input, the TCR library was made. iRepertoire HTBI primers and Arm-PCR of CDR3 regions built TCR beta libraries. TCRdb re-derived calls from the multiplex PCR reads in MiXCR, one entry per CDR3 protein. The repertoire consists of under 700,000 distinct CDR3 sequences, with more than 15% occurring once and the leading ten covering 20% to 25%. To note about this clonotype: Its matching antigen is unknown. This probably arose from a read error, given a far larger clone one base away.

The CDR3 totals 14 residues. Germline lookup yields CDR1 MNHNS and CDR2 SASEGT. The ends lost 5 bases at V and 7 bases at J; junction bases unmatched: 10. General observations from the study: TRBV28, TRBJ1-2 and TRBJ2-5 were segments that persistent disease favored.

The data also belong to a second study, concerning T cells in Graves' hyperthyroidism and ophthalmopathy. This second study notes: Patients having uncontrolled infection, another autoimmune disease, pregnancy or lactation were not included. Within blood appeared most thyroid clonotypes that had expanded above 0.001.

This specimen consisted of peripheral blood mononuclear cells (PBMCs), obtained at new diagnosis, from a patient treated with antithyroid drugs. The receptor was derived from a woman aged 40 to 65 with Graves disease. This chain joins TRBV6-1 and TRBJ1-1; 7 bases fit TRBD1. In DNA, the CDR3 is TGTGCCAGCAGTACAATAGGCAGGGGGGATGAAGCTTTCTTT. Its protein product is CASSTIGRGDEAFF.